The clone carrying this T cell receptor (beta chain) has at least ten counts. There were TCR beta CDR3 regions amplified from RNA transcripts. HTBI primers were employed in a first-round RT-PCR of the TCR CDR3. TCRdb re-called the multiplex PCR reads through MiXCR, storing one row per CDR3 protein. Of 280,000 or so distinct CDR3 sequences detected, 13% to 15% appear once; the ten largest clones hold around 30%. Patients aged 18 to 65 had newly diagnosed hyperthyroidism lasting under 2 months. The record originates from a study of T cells in Graves' hyperthyroidism and ophthalmopathy. In germline, CDR1 is SGHRS, CDR2 YFSETQ. CDR3 length: 17 amino acids. Losses at the gene ends were 0 bases for V and 3 bases for J; bases not matched to a gene: 8.

The sequenced material came from blood. The chain uses TRBV5-1 and TRBJ2-2; 7 nucleotides line up with TRBD1. This TCR derives from a woman in her fifties or sixties with Graves' hyperthyroidism that later progressed to Graves' ophthalmopathy. Here the CDR3 reads CASSLGVGQLHTGELFF. The CDR3 region has the DNA TGCGCCAGCAGCTTGGGCGTGGGACAGTTACACACCGGGGAGCTGTTTTTT.